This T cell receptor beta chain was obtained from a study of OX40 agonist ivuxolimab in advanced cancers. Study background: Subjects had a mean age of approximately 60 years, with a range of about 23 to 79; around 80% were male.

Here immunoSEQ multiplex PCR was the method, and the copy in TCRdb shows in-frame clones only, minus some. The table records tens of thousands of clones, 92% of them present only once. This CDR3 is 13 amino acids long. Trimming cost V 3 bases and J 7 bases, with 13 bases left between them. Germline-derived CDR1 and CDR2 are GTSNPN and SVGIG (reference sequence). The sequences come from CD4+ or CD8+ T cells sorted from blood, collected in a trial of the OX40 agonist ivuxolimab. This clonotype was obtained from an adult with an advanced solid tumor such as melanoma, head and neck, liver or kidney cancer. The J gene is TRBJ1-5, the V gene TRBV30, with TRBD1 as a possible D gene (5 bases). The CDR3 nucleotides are TGTGCCTGGAGCGCGGCCGGGGACCAGCCCCAGCATTTT. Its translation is CAWSAAGDQPQHF.